This T cell receptor (beta chain) was retrieved from a study of graft-versus-host responses after intestinal transplantation. Whole-study results and caveats: GvH clonotypes were identified within recipient marrow, with a subset emerging first in ileum or blood.

About this clone itself: Its antigen is unidentified.

Germline trimming cut 9 bases from V and 2 bases from J; bases unmatched to any gene: 9. The CDR3 covers 15 residues. CDR1 SNHLY and CDR2 FYNNEI come from the germline V gene. Clones were read by immunoSEQ multiplex PCR, and TCRdb kept only the in-frame ones, dropping some. The sample gives roughly 99,000 clones, about 87% of which show up once; over 0.55% is in the top ten. The sequence derives from a human donor who was the organ donor for an intestinal transplant. Sequences were derived from unstimulated CD4+ T cells sorted from spleen or lymph node cells, sampled before transplant. The chain combines TRBV2 with TRBJ2-2; 7 nucleotides align to TRBD1. The CDR3 loop is CASTRGQRNTGELFF. The CDR3 coding sequence is TGTGCCAGTACGAGGGGACAGCGCAACACCGGGGAGCTGTTTTTT.